The clone carrying this T cell receptor beta chain was seen more than once but under ten times. The antigen is not known. Germline V gene lookup returns CDR1 ENHRY and CDR2 SYGVKD. The V end lost 10 bases, the J end lost 7 bases, and 19 bases lay between the germline ends. This CDR3 is 14 amino acids long. These data belong to a study of T cells in Graves' hyperthyroidism and ophthalmopathy. Overall study findings and caveats: The blood repertoire included most of the expanded thyroid clonotypes above 0.001. The model identified upcoming ophthalmopathy a median approximately six months ahead of onset.

The investigators amplified TCR beta CDR3 regions from RNA transcripts. Primed by the HTBI set, a first-round RT-PCR was run on the TCR CDR3. TCRdb itself ran the multiplex PCR reads through MiXCR, one entry per CDR3 protein. Here the sample spans around 660,000 distinct CDR3 sequences, just under 45% being singletons. The receptor was isolated from an adult man with Graves' disease, either hyperthyroidism or ophthalmopathy (not recorded which). Sequenced: peripheral blood or thyroid tissue (not recorded which). The chain recombines TRBV10-3 with TRBJ2-2; D might be TRBD1 (5 bases). CDR3 amino acids: CATLWGIGNGELFF. The CDR3 DNA follows: TGTGCCACCTTATGGGGCATAGGAAACGGGGAGCTGTTTTTT.